This note documents a single T cell receptor (beta chain) sequence. What it recognizes is unknown. This sample was included in a study of T cell responses to AZD1222 COVID-19 vaccine. Some clones are missing from TCRdb's copy, which holds only in-frame ones; the method was immunoSEQ multiplex PCR. Here the sample spans about 110,000 clones, roughly 90% being singletons. From germline, CDR1 is ENHRY and CDR2 SYGVKD. The CDR3 has 13 residues. V lost 3 bases to trimming and J lost 6 bases, with 9 bases between them. Study results and caveats: Donors skewed white British and female; clonal diversity was possibly underestimated. Spike as a whole was targeted by vaccine-associated CD4 TCRs, dominant at 160-218 and 743-854.

Specimen: peripheral blood, collected 28 days after the second AZD1222 dose. The receptor's source is an adult who received the AZD1222 COVID-19 vaccine. The chain combines TRBV10-3 with TRBJ1-5; D may be TRBD1 (6 bases). Here the CDR3 reads CAISEGGGQPQHF. CDR3 nucleotides: TGTGCCATCAGTGAAGGGGGAGGTCAGCCCCAGCATTTT.